This entry lists 18 T cell receptor beta chains sequenced from one sample in a study of CD8 T cells in Susac syndrome. An amount of RNA that ranged from roughly 0.5 to 1 ug was reverse transcribed with random hexamers. MiXCR, applied by TCRdb to the immunoSEQ multiplex PCR reads, yields one record per CDR3 protein. Counted here are about 130,000 distinct CDR3 sequences, 90% to 95% occurring once; the ten biggest clones make up around 0.24%. Material for sequencing was CD8+ T cells from PBMCs. These receptors originate from a human donor with multiple sclerosis.

The chain has TRBV10-3 and TRBJ1-2; D remains unclear. V shed 3 bases and J shed 4 bases, with 12 bases lying between them. The CDR3 covers 14 residues. Germline V gene lookup returns CDR1 ENHRY and CDR2 SYGVKD. As DNA, the CDR3 is TGTGCCATCAGTGAATCAGGAGAGAGCTATGGCTACACCTTC. It codes for CAISESGESYGYTF.

The chain links TRBV29-1 to TRBJ2-1; TRBD2 matches 8 bases. This CDR3 region has 14 residues. From germline, CDR1 is SQVTM and CDR2 ANQGSEA. Losses at the gene ends were 3 bases for V and 1 base for J; bases not matched to a gene: 2. The CDR3 DNA sequence: TGCAGCGTTGAGGGACTAGTGTCCTACAATGAGCAGTTCTTC. Protein sequence: CSVEGLVSYNEQFF.

The chain employs TRBV5-1 and TRBJ2-7; a possible D gene is TRBD2 (5 bases). CDR3 length: 13 amino acids. Between the trimmed V and J ends, which lost 3 bases and 6 bases, there was a span of 13 bases. Germline V gene sequence: CDR1 SGHRS, CDR2 YFSETQ. In DNA, the CDR3 is TGCGCCAGCAGCTCCGGGTCGGGGTTCGAGCAGTACTTC. Translation: CASSSGSGFEQYF.

The genes are TRBV29-1 and TRBJ1-1; 7 nucleotides align to TRBD1. The CDR3 covers 12 residues. The V segment lost 7 bases and the J segment 0 bases; nucleotides outside the gene matches: 2. CDR1 and CDR2 (germline): SQVTM, ANQGSEA. The CDR3 nucleotides are TGCAGCGGGGACAGCATGAACACTGAAGCTTTCTTT. This translates into CSGDSMNTEAFF.

The chain joins TRBV4-1 to TRBJ2-5; D gene unclear. CDR1 and CDR2 (germline): MGHRA, YSYEKL. The V end was cut by 0 bases, the J end by 5 bases, with 10 bases between. This CDR3 has 14 amino acids. The CDR3 is CASSQDPASETQYF. CDR3 in DNA: TGCGCCAGCAGCCAAGATCCGGCTTCGGAGACCCAGTACTTC.

V and J are TRBV6-1 and TRBJ2-7, with TRBD2 matching over 12 bases. The CDR3 extends over 16 amino acids. J was trimmed by 3 bases and V by 6 bases; bases with no gene match: 9. Germline V gives CDR1 MNHNS, CDR2 SASEGT. The CDR3 spells CASRAGLAGRIYEQYF. The CDR3 nucleotides are TGTGCCAGCAGAGCCGGACTAGCGGGAAGGATCTACGAGCAGTACTTC.

J is TRBJ2-1 and V is TRBV14, with TRBD2 identical over 12 bases. Germline CDR1 is SGHDN and CDR2 is FVKESK. This CDR3 comprises 19 residues. Unmatched junction bases numbered 7, after V lost 0 bases and J lost 1 base. CDR3 in amino acids: CASSQEMTSGRGSYNEQFF. As DNA, the CDR3 is TGTGCCAGCAGCCAAGAAATGACTAGCGGGAGAGGTTCCTACAATGAGCAGTTCTTC.

The V gene is TRBV14, the J gene TRBJ2-1, with a weak D call TRBD2 (6 bases). Germline V lookup: CDR1 SGHDN, CDR2 FVKESK. Trimming cost V 2 bases and J 15 bases, with 23 bases left between them. This CDR3 region has 15 residues. This CDR3 reads CASSQKATGSGGPFF. For the CDR3, the DNA is TGTGCCAGCAGCCAAAAGGCTACCGGGAGTGGGGGTCCGTTCTTC. The full variable domain, its missing parts supplied by reference TRBV14 and TRBJ2-1, is EAGVTQFPSHSVIEKGQTVTLRCDPISGHDNLYWYRRVMGKEIKFLLHFVKESKQDESGMPNNRFLAERTGGTYSTLKVQPAELEDSGVYFCASSQKATGSGGPFFGPGTRLTVL.

This clonotype was seen just once. The genes are TRBV12-5 and TRBJ2-7; D perhaps matches TRBD2 (6 bases). The CDR3 spans 13 residues. Germline CDR1 LGHNT, CDR2 FRNRAP. V was shortened by 6 bases and J by 0 bases, with 9 bases between the two germline ends. The CDR3 loop is CASGPGLSYEQYF. The CDR3 DNA sequence: TGTGCTAGTGGCCCGGGACTCTCCTACGAGCAGTACTTC.

This clonotype was recorded only once. This rearrangement joins TRBV29-1 to TRBJ2-5; D ambiguous. The germline V gene has CDR1 SQVTM and CDR2 ANQGSEA. Trimming shortened V by 4 bases and J by 5 bases, and 11 bases separated the two germline ends. This CDR3 is built from 12 residues. The CDR3 bases are TGCAGCGTTGTTGGAGTAAACGAGACCCAGTACTTC. This sequence encodes CSVVGVNETQYF.

CDR3 in DNA: TGTGCCAGCAGCCTTCCTAGTCTGGGCACAGATACGCAGTATTTT. Protein sequence: CASSLPSLGTDTQYF. The V call is TRBV3-1, the J call TRBJ2-3; no reliable D call. With 4 bases removed from V and 1 base from J, the gap between germline ends came to 12 bases. CDR3 length: 15 residues. The germline V gene encodes CDR1 LGHDT and CDR2 YNNKEL (reference sequence).

The genes are TRBV6-2 or TRBV6-3 and TRBJ2-1; 12 nucleotides match TRBD2. V dropped 7 bases and J dropped 4; count of bases not matched to a gene: 5. The V gene's germline CDR1 is MNHEY and CDR2 SVGEGT. This CDR3 has 15 residues. CDR3 nucleotides: TGTGCCAGCAAGCTCGGACTAGCGGGGTACAATGAGCAGTTCTTC. This gives the protein CASKLGLAGYNEQFF.

The chain combines TRBV27 with TRBJ1-2; no firm D call. Trimming shortened V by 3 bases and J by 4 bases, and 12 bases separated the two germline ends. The CDR3 extends over 14 amino acids. Germline CDR1 MNHEY, CDR2 SMNVEV (reference sequence). The CDR3 coding sequence is TGTGCCAGCAGTTTTTCCGCTGGTGGCTATGGCTACACCTTC. As protein: CASSFSAGGYGYTF.

The CDR3 nucleotides are TGTGCCAGCTCAGAAGGGACAGGGGGCCCAGATACGCAGTATTTT. Translating gives CASSEGTGGPDTQYF. This chain joins TRBV18 and TRBJ2-3, with 12 bases lining up with TRBD1. The CDR3 covers 15 residues. The germline gives CDR1 KGHSH, CDR2 LQKENI. The trim removed 5 bases at V and 4 bases at J, leaving 4 bases unmatched.

The chain uses TRBV11-2 and TRBJ2-2, with D unresolved. The CDR3 totals 14 residues. V was trimmed by 2 bases and J by 5 bases, leaving 9 bases between them. From germline, CDR1 is SGHAT and CDR2 FQNNGV. CDR3 DNA: TGTGCCAGCAGCTTACTTGTCGAGACCGGGGAGCTGTTTTTT. Its protein is CASSLLVETGELFF.

The CDR3 DNA reads as TGTGCCAGCAGCTCCGGGGGAGCCTCTGGTGAAAAACTGTTTTTT. This gives the protein CASSSGGASGEKLFF. The rearrangement links TRBV7-9 to TRBJ1-4; D possibly corresponds to TRBD1 (5 bases). The V end was cut by 4 bases, the J end by 7 bases, with 16 bases between. This CDR3 comprises 15 residues. CDR1 SEHNR and CDR2 FQNEAQ come from the germline V gene (reference sequence).

V and J are TRBV13 and TRBJ2-3; TRBD2 matches 7 bases. Germline lookup yields CDR1 PRHDT and CDR2 FYEKMQ (reference sequence). With V trimmed by 0 bases and J by 4 bases, 7 bases remained unmatched. The CDR3 sequence is 16 residues long. In nucleotides, the CDR3 is TGTGCCAGCAGCTTAGGCCGGTCTAGCGGACCAGATACGCAGTATTTT. Translation: CASSLGRSSGPDTQYF.

This chain links TRBV27 with TRBJ1-5, with D possibly TRBD1 on 5 matching bases. The CDR3 spans 14 residues. V dropped 3 bases and J dropped 5 bases, with 11 bases sitting between them. Germline V gives CDR1 MNHEY, CDR2 SMNVEV (reference sequence). The CDR3 is CASSLYDRDQPQHF. The CDR3 DNA follows: TGTGCCAGCAGTTTGTACGACAGAGATCAGCCCCAGCATTTT.